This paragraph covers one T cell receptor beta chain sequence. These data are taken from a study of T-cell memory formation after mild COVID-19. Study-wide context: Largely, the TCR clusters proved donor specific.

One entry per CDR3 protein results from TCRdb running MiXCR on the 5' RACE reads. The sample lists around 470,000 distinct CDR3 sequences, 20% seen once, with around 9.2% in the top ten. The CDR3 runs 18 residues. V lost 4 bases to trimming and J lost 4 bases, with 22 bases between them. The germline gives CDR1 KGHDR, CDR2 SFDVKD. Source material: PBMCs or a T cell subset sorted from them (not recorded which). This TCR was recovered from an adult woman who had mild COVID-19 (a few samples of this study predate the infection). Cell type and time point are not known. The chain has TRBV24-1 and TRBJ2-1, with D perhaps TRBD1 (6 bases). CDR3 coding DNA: TGTGCCACCAGTGACCCAAAACGACAGGATTTGCGGTACAATGAGCAGTTCTTC. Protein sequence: CATSDPKRQDLRYNEQFF.